This T cell receptor (beta chain) is drawn from a study of tumor-infiltrating lymphocytes in primary liver carcinoma. Study details: Every patient in the cohort had a primary liver carcinoma. That carcinoma was treated by surgical resection. Samples produced roughly 3.5 to 7.5 million productive TCRbeta reads, comparable across tissue types.

This clonotype was counted once. No antigen is known for it. Since a much larger clone is just one base distant, this may be a read error. Starting from 450 to 500 ng of total RNA, TCR beta cDNA was produced with a primer in the constant region. ARM-PCR, slightly modified, supplied the TCR beta libraries through three nested multiplex PCR rounds. TCRdb independently ran MiXCR on the multiplex PCR reads; one entry per CDR3 protein. Of 300,000 to 400,000 distinct CDR3 sequences in the sample, around three fifths were seen once. General study points: Researchers found tumor-adjacent and tumor-blood pairs overlapped less than tumor region pairs. Tumor top-250-clone fractions significantly exceeded those of blood (p = 0.039).

The blood RNA (from unsorted whole blood) was obtained, and germline DNA was also extracted. This TCR was sampled from a man aged 35-49 years with primary liver carcinoma and hepatitis B virus infection. Sample: peripheral blood.

In DNA, the CDR3 is TGTGCCAGCAGTAATGGACAGGGAAGTCAGCTCCAGCATTTT. Translated: CASSNGQGSQLQHF. V usage is TRBV6-5 and J usage is TRBJ1-5; TRBD1 aligns across 8 bases. This CDR3 spans 14 amino acids. From germline, CDR1 is MNHEY and CDR2 SVGAGI.